This T cell receptor beta chain derives from a study of OX40 agonist ivuxolimab in advanced cancers. Turning to the study itself: Aged roughly 23 to 79 with a mean of about 60 years, they were 75% to 85% male. Patients with prior anti-PD-1, anti-PD-L1 or anti-CTLA-4 therapy were eligible; about 41% had some. Overall study results and limits: More expanded clones were found, on average, in CD8+ than in CD4+ T cells. Antigen specificity was not determined for the expanded peripheral T cells.

Assay: immunoSEQ multiplex PCR; the TCRdb copy retains only in-frame clones and omits some. The table has roughly 30,000 clones, 90% to 95% seen once; the top ten hold about 26%. CDR3 length: 14 residues. J lost 6 bases, V lost 4 bases, and 5 bases had no gene match. The germline V gene has CDR1 SEHNR and CDR2 FQNEAQ (reference sequence). The table lists this clone with a count of one. Its specificity is unknown. V is TRBV7-9 and J is TRBJ1-2, with 10 bases fitting TRBD1. This TCR came from an adult with an advanced solid tumor such as melanoma, head and neck, liver or kidney cancer. The material was CD4+ or CD8+ T cells sorted from blood, obtained in a trial of the OX40 agonist ivuxolimab. As DNA, the CDR3 is TGTGCCAGCAGCTCTTCGACAGGGGGCAATGGCTACACCTTC. This gives the protein CASSSSTGGNGYTF. Based on the CDR3 plus reference TRBV7-9 and TRBJ1-2, the full variable domain is DTGVSQNPRHKITKRGQNVTFRCDPISEHNRLYWYRQTLGQGPEFLTYFQNEAQLEKSRLLSDRFSAERPKGSFSTLEIQRTEQGDSAMYLCASSSSTGGNGYTFGSGTRLTVV.